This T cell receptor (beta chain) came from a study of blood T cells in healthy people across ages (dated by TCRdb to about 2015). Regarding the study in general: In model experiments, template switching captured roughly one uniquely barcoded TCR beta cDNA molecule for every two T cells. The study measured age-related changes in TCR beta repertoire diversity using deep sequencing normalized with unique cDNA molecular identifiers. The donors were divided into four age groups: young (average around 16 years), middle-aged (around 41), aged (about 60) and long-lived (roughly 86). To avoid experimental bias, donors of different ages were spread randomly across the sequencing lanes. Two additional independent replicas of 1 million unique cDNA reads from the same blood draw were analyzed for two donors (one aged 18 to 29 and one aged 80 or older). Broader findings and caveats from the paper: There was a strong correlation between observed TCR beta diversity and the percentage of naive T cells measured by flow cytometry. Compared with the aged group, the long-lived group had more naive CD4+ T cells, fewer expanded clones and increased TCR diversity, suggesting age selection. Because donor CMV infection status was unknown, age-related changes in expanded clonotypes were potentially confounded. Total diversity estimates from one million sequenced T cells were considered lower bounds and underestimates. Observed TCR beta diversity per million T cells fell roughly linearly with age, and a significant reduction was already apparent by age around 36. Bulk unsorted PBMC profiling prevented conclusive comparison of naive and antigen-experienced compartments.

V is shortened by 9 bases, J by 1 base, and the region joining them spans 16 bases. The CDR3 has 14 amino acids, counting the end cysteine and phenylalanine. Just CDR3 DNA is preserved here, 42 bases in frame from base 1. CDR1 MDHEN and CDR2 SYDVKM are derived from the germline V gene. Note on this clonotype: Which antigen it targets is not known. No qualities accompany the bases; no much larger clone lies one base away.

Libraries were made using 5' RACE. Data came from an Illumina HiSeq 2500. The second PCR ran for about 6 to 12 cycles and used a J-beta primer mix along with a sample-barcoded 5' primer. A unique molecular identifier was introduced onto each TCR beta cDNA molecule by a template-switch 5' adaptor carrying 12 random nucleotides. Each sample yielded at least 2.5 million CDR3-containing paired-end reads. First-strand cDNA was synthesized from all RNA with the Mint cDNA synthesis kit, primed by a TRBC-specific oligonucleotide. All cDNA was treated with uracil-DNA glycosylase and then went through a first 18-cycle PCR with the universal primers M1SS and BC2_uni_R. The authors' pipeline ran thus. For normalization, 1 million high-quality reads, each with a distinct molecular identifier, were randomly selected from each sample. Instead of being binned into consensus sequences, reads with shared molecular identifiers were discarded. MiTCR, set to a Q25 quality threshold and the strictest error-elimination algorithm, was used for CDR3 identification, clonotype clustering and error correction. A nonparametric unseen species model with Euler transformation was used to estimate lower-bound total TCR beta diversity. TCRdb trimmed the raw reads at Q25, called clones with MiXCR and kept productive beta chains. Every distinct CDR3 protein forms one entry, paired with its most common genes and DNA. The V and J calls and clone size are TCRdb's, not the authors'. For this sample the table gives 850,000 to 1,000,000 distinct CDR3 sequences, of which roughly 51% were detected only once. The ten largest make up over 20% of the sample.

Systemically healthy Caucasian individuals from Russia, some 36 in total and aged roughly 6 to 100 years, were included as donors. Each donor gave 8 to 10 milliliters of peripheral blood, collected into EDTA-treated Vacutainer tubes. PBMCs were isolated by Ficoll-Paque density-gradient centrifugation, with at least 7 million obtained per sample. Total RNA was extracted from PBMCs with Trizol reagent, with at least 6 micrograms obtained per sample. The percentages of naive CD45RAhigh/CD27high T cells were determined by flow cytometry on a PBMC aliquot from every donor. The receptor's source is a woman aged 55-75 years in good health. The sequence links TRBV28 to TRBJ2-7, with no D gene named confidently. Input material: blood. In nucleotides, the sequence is TGTGCCAGTGGAATGGGGTGGGAATCCTACGAGCAGTACTTC. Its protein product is CASGMGWESYEQYF.